This T cell receptor beta chain was recorded in a study of shared clonotypes between healthy human individuals. TCRdb's copy holds only in-frame clones and misses some; the assay was immunoSEQ multiplex PCR. The table has roughly 2.6 million clones, more than 90% seen once. Study-wide results and limits: Relative to their counterparts shared across all four donors, non-shared clonotypes exhibited diminished generation probabilities. Only a few donors were included, so the genetic and exposure-history diversity represented was limited.

Donors were healthy HIV-negative adults without recent acute infections or vaccinations. Negatively enriched CD4+ T cells were divided by CD45RA into naive and memory. The CDR3 runs 13 residues. Germline values: CDR1 MNHEY, CDR2 SVGAGI. Trimming stripped 3 bases from V and 4 bases from J, with 7 bases between. With respect to this clone: Antigen unknown.

The sample taken for sequencing was naive CD4+ T cells sorted from blood. Subset denoted: CD45RA+ positively selected. The receptor's source is a man between 18 and 35 years old in good health. The chain uses TRBV6-5 and TRBJ1-3; D is undetermined. For the CDR3, the DNA is TGTGCCAGCAGTTATTTTGGCGGAAACACCATATATTTT. Translating gives CASSYFGGNTIYF.